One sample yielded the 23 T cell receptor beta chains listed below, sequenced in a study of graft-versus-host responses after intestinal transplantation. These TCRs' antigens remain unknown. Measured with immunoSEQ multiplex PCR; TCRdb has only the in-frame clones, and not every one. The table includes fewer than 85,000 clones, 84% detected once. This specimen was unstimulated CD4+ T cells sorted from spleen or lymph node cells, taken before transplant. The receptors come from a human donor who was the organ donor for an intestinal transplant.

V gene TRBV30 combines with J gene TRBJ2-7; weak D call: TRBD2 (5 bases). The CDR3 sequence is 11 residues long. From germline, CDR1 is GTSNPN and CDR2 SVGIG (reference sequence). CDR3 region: CALDGVYEQYV. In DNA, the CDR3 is TGTGCATTGGACGGGGTCTACGAGCAGTACGTC.

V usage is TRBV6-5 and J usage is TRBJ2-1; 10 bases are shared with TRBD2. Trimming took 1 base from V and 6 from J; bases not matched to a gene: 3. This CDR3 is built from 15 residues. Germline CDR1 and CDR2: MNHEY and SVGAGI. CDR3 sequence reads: CASSYWLAGVNEQFF. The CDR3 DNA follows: TGTGCCAGCAGTTACTGGCTAGCGGGGGTCAATGAGCAGTTCTTC.

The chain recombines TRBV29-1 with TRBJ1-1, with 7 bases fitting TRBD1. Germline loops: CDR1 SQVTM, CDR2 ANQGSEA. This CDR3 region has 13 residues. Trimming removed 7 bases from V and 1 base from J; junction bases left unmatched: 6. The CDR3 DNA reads TGCAGCGCTGATCAGGGGGGGAACACTGAAGCTTTCTTT. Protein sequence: CSADQGGNTEAFF.

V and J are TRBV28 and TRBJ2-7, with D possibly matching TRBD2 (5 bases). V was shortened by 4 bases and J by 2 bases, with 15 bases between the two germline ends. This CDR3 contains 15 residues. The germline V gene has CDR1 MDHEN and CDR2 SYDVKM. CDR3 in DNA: TGTGCCAGCAGTTCTGGAGGTAGTCAGGCCTACGAGCAGTACGTC. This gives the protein CASSSGGSQAYEQYV.

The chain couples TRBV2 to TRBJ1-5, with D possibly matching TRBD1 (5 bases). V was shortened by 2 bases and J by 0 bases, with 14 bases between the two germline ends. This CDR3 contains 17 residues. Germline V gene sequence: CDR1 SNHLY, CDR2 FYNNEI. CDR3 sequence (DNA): TGTGCCAGCAGTGAAATCGGTAGCAGGGCTAGCAATCAGCCCCAGCATTTT. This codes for CASSEIGSRASNQPQHF.

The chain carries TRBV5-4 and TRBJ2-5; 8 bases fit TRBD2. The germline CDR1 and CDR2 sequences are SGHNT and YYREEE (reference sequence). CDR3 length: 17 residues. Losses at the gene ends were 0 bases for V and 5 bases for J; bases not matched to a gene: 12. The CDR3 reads CASSLAGSAGGLETQYF. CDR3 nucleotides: TGTGCCAGCAGCTTGGCCGGGTCGGCGGGGGGATTGGAGACCCAGTACTTC.

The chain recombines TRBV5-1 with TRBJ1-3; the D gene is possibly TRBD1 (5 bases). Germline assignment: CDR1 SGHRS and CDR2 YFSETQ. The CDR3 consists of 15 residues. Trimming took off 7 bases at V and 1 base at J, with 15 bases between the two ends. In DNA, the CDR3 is TGCGCCAGCCGGACTGGGGGGTATTCTGGAAACACCATATATTTT. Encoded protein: CASRTGGYSGNTIYF.

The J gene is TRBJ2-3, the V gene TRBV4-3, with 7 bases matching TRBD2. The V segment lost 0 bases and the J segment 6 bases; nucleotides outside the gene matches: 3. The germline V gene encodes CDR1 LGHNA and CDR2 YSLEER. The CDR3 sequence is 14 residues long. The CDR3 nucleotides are TGCGCCAGCAGCCAAGATACTAGCGCCGATACGCAGTATTTT. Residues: CASSQDTSADTQYF.

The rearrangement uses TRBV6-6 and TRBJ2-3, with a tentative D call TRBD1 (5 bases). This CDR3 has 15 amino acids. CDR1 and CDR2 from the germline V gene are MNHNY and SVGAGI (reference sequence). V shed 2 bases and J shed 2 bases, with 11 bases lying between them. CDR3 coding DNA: TGTGCCAGCAGTTACACAGGCCACCTCACAGATACGCAGTATTTT. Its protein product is CASSYTGHLTDTQYF.

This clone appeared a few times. CDR3 in amino acids: CASSLGGAGANVLTF. As DNA, the CDR3 is TGCGCCAGCAGCTTGGGGGGGGCTGGGGCCAACGTCCTGACTTTC. The chain employs TRBV5-1 and TRBJ2-6; maybe TRBD2 (6 bases). The CDR3 consists of 15 residues. With 0 bases removed from V and 2 bases from J, the gap between germline ends came to 6 bases. Germline CDR1 and CDR2: SGHRS and YFSETQ.

CDR3 nucleotide sequence: TGTGCCAGCAGTTACTCAGGACAGGGTGCGGAGACCCAGTACTTC. Encoded protein: CASSYSGQGAETQYF. The chain recombines TRBV6-5 with TRBJ2-5; TRBD1 matches at 8 bases. The CDR3 spans 15 residues. Trimming took 0 bases from V and 5 from J; bases not matched to a gene: 5. Germline assignment: CDR1 MNHEY and CDR2 SVGAGI.

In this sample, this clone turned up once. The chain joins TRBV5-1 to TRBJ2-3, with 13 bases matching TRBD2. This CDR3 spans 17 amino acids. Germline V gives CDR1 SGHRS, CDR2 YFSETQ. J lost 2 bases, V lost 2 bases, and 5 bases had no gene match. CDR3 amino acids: CASSFGLAGALTDTQYF. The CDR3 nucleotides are TGCGCCAGCAGCTTTGGACTAGCGGGGGCCCTCACAGATACGCAGTATTTT.

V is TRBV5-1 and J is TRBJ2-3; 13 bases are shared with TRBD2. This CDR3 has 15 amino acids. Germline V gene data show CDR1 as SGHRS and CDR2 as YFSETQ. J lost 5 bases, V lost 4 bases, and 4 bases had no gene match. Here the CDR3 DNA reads TGCGCCAGCAGCACGGGACTAGCGGGATTAGATACGCAGTATTTT. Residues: CASSTGLAGLDTQYF.

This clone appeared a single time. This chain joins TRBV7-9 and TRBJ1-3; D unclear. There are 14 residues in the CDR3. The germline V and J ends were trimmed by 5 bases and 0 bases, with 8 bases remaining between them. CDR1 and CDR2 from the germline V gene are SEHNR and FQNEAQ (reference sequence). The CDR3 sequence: CASSPGLSGNTIYF. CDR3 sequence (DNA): TGTGCCAGCAGCCCAGGCCTCTCTGGAAACACCATATATTTT.

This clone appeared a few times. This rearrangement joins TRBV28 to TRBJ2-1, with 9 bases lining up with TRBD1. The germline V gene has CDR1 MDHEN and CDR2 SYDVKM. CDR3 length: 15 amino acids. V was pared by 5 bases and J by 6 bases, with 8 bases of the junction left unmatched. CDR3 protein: CASSQPGQGGNEQFF. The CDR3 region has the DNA TGTGCCAGCAGTCAGCCGGGACAGGGTGGCAATGAGCAGTTCTTC.

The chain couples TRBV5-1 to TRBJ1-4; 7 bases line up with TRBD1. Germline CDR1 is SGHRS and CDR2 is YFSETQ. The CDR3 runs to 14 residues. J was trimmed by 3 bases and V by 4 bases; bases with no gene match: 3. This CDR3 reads CASSQQGPNEKLFF. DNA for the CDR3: TGCGCCAGCAGCCAACAGGGGCCTAATGAAAAACTGTTTTTT.

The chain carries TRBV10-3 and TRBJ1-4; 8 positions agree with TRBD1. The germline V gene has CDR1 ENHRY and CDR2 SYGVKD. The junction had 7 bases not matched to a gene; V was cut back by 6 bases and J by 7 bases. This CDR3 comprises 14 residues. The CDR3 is CAIRATGEGEKLFF. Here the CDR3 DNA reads TGTGCCATCAGAGCGACAGGGGAGGGTGAAAAACTGTTTTTT.

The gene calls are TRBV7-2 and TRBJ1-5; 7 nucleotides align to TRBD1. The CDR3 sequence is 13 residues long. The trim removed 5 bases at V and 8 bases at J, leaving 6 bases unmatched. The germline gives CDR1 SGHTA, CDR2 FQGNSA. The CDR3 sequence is CASSPTGDKPQHF. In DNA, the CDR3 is TGTGCCAGCAGCCCTACAGGGGACAAGCCCCAGCATTTT.

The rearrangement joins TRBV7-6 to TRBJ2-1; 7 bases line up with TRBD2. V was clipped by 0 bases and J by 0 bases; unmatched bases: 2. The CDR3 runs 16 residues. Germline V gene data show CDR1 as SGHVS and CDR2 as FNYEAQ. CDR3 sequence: CASSLAGGFSYNEQFF. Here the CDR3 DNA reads TGTGCCAGCAGCTTAGCGGGGGGGTTCTCCTACAATGAGCAGTTCTTC.

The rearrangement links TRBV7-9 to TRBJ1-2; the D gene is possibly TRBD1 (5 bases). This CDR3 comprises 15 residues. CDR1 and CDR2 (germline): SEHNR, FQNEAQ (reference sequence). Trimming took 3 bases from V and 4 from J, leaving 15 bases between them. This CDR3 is CASSFSQALSYGYTF. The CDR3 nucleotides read TGTGCCAGCAGCTTTTCACAGGCATTGTCCTATGGCTACACCTTC.

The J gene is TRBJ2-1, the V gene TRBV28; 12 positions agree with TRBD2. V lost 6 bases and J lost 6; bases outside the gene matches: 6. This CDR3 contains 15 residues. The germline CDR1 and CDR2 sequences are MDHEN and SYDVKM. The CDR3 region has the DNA TGTGCCAGCAGCCTCTTGGGACTAGCGGGCAATGAGCAGTTCTTC. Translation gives CASSLLGLAGNEQFF.

Here the CDR3 reads CASSLVGRGNTEAFF. The CDR3 DNA follows: TGTGCCAGCAGCTTAGTGGGCAGGGGGAACACTGAAGCTTTCTTT. J is TRBJ1-1 and V is TRBV7-2, with D possibly TRBD1 on 6 matching bases. The V and J ends lost 1 base and 1 base respectively, with 10 bases between them. There are 15 residues in the CDR3. The germline CDR1 and CDR2 sequences are SGHTA and FQGNSA.

The CDR3 region is CASSQDTFTAGNTIYF. The CDR3 DNA reads as TGCGCCAGCAGCCAAGACACCTTTACAGCTGGAAACACCATATATTTT. The chain combines TRBV4-3 with TRBJ1-3, with unresolved D. The germline V and J ends were trimmed by 0 bases and 2 bases, with 11 bases remaining between them. The CDR3 has 16 amino acids. Germline V gene data show CDR1 as LGHNA and CDR2 as YSLEER.